This T cell receptor (beta chain) comes out of a study of PD-L1 blockade in urothelial cancer. Study summary: Males with urothelial cancer arising in the bladder constituted about nine tenths of the roughly 30 patients. Analysis of the blood was performed 3 weeks (second dose) and 6 weeks after treatment start. T cells were recovered from blood samples at a median of around 130,000.

Assay used: immunoSEQ multiplex PCR; TCRdb lists only in-frame clones, some missing. The data contain about 45,000 clones, about four fifths of them singletons. Specified time point: peripheral blood 6 weeks after treatment start. The germline V gene has CDR1 MGHRA and CDR2 YSYEKL. V dropped 0 bases and J dropped 7 bases, with 13 bases sitting between them. The CDR3 is made up of 14 amino acids. The TCR originated in a man aged 60-69 years with urothelial cancer. The specimen was PBMCs, collected around atezolizumab (anti-PD-L1) treatment. The V call is TRBV4-1, the J call TRBJ2-7; TRBD1 is a possible D gene (6 bases). The CDR3 sequence is CASSQDNRAGEQYF. As DNA, the CDR3 is TGCGCCAGCAGCCAAGATAACAGGGCAGGTGAGCAGTACTTC.